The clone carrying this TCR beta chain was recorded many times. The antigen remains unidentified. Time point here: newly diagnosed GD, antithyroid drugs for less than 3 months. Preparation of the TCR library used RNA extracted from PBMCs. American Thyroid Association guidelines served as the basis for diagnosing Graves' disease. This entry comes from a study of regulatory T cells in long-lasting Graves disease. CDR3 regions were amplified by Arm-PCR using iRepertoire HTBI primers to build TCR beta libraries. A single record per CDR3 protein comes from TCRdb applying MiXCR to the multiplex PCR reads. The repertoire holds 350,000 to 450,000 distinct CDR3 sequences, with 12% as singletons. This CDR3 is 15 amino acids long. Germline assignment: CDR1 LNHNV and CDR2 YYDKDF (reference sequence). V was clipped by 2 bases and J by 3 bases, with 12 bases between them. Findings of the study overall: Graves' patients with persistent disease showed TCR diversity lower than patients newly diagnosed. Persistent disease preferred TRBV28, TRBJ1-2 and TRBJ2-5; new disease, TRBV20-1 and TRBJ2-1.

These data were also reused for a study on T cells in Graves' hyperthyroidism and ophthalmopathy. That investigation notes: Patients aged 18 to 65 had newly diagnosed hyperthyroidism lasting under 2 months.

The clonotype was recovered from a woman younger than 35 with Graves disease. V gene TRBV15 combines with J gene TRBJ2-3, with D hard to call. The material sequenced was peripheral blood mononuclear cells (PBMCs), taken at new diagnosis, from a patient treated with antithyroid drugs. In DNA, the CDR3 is TGTGCCACCAGCAGACCATTTGTAGAGACAGATACGCAGTATTTT. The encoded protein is CATSRPFVETDTQYF.